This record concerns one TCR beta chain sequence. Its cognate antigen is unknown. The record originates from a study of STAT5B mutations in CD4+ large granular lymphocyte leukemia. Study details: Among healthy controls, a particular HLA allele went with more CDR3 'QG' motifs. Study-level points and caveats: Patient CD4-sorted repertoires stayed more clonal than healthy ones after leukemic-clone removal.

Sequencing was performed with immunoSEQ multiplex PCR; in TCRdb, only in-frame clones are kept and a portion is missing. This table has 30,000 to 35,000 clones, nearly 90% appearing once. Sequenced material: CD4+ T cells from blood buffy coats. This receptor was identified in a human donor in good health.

The CDR3 region is CASSQGASNYEQYF. For the CDR3, the DNA is TGCGCCAGCAGCCAAGGCGCCAGCAACTACGAGCAGTACTTC. V is TRBV4-3 and J is TRBJ2-7; D is undetermined. The V end lost 1 base, the J end lost 3 bases, and 10 bases lay between the germline ends. Germline V gene lookup returns CDR1 LGHNA and CDR2 YSLEER. This CDR3 is 14 amino acids long.